This T cell receptor beta chain was identified during a study of post-analysis software for immune sequencing data. Study conclusions and caveats: The five TRBV segments detected at higher frequency in patients than in controls included TRBV5-6, TRBV5-1 and TRBV20-1.

This CDR3 is built from 14 residues. V dropped 5 bases and J dropped 4 bases, with 13 bases sitting between them. CDR1 and CDR2 from the germline V gene are SGHDN and FVKESK. In the case of this clonotype: What it binds is not known.

The TCR beta cDNA libraries carried unique molecular identifiers. MiXCR, run by TCRdb on the PCR reads, gives a single entry per CDR3 protein. The sample has around 500,000 distinct CDR3 sequences; roughly 34% are singletons. The sample consisted of blood. The chain combines TRBV14 with TRBJ2-3; possibly TRBD1 or TRBD2 for D (5 bases each). The receptor was isolated from a girl aged 2-17 years with multiple sclerosis. The CDR3 DNA is TGTGCCAGCAGCTACCGGGACCCAGCAGATACGCAGTATTTT. This translates into CASSYRDPADTQYF.